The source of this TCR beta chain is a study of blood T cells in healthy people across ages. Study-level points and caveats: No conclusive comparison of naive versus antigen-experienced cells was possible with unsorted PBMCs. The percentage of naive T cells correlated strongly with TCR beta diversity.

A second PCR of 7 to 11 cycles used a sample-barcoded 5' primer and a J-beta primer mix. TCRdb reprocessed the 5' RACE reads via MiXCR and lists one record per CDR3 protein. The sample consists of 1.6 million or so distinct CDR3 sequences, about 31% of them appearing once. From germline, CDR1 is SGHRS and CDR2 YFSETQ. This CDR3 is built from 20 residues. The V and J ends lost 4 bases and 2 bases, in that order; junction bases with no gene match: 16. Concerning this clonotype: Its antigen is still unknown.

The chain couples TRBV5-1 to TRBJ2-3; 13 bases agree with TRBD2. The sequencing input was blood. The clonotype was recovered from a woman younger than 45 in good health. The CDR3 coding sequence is TGCGCCAGCAGCCCCAAAGGCACAGGAGGACTAGCGGGAGTCACAGATACGCAGTATTTT. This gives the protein CASSPKGTGGLAGVTDTQYF.